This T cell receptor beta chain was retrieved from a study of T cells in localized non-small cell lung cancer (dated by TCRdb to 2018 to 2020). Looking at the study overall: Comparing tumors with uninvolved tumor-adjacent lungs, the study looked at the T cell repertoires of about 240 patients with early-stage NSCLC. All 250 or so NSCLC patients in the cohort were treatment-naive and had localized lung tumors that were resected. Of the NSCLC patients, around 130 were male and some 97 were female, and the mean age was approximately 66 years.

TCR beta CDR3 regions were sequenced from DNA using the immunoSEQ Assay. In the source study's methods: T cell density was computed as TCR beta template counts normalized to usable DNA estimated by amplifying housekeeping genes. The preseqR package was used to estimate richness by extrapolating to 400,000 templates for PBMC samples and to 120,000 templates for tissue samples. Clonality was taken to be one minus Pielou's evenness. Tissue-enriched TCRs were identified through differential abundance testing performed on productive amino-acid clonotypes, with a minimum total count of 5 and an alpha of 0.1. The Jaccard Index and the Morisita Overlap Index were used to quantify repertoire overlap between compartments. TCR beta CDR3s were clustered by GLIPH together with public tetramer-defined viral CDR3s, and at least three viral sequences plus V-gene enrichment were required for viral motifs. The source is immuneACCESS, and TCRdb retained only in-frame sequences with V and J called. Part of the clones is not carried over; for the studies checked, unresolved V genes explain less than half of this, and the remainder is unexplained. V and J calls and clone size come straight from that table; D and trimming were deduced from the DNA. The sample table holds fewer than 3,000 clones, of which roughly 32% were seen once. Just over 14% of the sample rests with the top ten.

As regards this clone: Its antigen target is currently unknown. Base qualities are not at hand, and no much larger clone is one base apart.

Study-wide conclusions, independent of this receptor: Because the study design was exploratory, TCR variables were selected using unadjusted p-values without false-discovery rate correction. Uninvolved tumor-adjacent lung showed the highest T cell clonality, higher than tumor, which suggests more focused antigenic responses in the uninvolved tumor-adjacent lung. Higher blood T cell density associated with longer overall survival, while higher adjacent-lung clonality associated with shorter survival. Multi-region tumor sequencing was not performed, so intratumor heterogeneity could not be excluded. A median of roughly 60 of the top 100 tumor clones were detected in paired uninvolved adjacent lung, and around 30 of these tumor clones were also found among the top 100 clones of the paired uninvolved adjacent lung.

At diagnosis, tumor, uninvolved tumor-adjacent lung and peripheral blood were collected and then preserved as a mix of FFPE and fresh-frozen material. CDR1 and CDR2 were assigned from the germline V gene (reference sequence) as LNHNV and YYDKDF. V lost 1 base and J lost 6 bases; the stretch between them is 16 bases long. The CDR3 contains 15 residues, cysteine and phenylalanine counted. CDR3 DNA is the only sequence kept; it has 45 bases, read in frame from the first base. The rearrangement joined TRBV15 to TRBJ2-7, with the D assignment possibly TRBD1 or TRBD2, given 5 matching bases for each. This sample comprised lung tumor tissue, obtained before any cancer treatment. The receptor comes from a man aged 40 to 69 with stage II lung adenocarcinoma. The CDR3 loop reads CATSRGGFPSGEQYF. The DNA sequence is TGTGCCACCAGCAGAGGGGGGTTCCCCTCCGGCGAGCAGTACTTC.